Detailed here is one T cell receptor (beta chain). The germline gives CDR1 MNHEY, CDR2 SVGAGI. V was clipped by 2 bases and J by 2 bases; unmatched bases: 3. This CDR3 contains 15 residues. Clones were sequenced by immunoSEQ multiplex PCR, and TCRdb holds only the in-frame ones, with some missing. This sample has about 190,000 clones; roughly 80% occur once, and the top ten carry around 12%. These data are taken from a study of blood T cell repertoires in COVID-19. V and J are TRBV6-5 and TRBJ2-1; 7 bases are shared with TRBD1. This TCR was sampled from a woman between 50 and 59 years old with acute or convalescent COVID-19. Sequenced input: peripheral blood. In DNA form, the CDR3 reads TGTGCCAGCAGTTACCAGGACAGGACCTACAATGAGCAGTTCTTC. Residues: CASSYQDRTYNEQFF.